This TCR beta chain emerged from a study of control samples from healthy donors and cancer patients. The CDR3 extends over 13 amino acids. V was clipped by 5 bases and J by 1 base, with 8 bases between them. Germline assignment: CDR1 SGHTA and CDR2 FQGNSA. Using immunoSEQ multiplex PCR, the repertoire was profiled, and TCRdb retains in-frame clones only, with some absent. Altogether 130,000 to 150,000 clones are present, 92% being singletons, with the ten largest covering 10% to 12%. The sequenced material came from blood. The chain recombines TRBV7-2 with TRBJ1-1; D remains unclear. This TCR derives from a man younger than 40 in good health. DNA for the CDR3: TGTGCCAGCAGCCCCAGTGGGAACACTGAAGCTTTCTTT. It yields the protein CASSPSGNTEAFF.